The source of this T cell receptor beta chain is a study of naive and memory T cell subsets. With V trimmed by 5 bases and J by 6 bases, 9 bases remained unmatched. Per germline, CDR1 MNHNS and CDR2 SASEGT. The CDR3 contains 15 residues. TCR cDNA received a 3' ligated oligonucleotide that carried a UMI. Adult healthy volunteers gave 2.5 ml peripheral blood for whole-blood RNA. Cells were not sorted; total RNA input targeted roughly 1 to 1000 ng. Study-level results: This RNA-based method may be sensitive to activation-related transcript changes.

The SP2 primer and nested alpha and beta constant region primers amplified ligated cDNA in four rounds. TCRdb processed the 5' RACE reads anew with MiXCR; each CDR3 protein has one entry. Found here are tens of thousands of distinct CDR3 sequences, approximately 8% of them singletons; the top ten hold roughly 21%. This clonotype showed up many times. Its matching antigen is unknown. The gene calls are TRBV6-1 and TRBJ1-5, with 8 bases identical to TRBD1. The sequence came from a female donor in good health. The CDR3 loop is CASSKTQGDVQPQHF. The CDR3 nucleotides read TGTGCCAGCAGTAAAACACAGGGGGATGTTCAGCCCCAGCATTTT.